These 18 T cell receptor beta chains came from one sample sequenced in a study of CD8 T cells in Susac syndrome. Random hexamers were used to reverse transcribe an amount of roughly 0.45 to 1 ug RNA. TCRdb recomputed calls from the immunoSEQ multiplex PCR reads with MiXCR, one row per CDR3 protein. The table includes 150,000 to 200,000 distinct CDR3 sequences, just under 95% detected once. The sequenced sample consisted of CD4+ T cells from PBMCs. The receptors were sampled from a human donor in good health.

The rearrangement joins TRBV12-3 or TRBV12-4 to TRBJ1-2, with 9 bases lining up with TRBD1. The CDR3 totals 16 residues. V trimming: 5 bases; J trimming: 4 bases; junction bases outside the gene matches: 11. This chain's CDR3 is CASSQTRDRAVYGYTF. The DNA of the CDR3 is TGTGCCAGCAGTCAAACCCGGGACAGGGCTGTCTATGGCTACACCTTC.

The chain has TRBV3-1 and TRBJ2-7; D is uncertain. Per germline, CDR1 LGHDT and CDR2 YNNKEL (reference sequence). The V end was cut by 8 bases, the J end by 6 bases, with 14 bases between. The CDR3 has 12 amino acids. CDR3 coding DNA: TGTGCCAGCGGGAAGATTGGTATCGAGCAGTACTTC. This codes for CASGKIGIEQYF.

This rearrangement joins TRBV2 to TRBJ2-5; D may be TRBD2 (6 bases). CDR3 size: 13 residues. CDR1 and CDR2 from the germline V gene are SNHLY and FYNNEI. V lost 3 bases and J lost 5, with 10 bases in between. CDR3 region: CASSDSGRETQYF. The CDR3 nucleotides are TGTGCCAGCAGTGATAGTGGGAGGGAGACCCAGTACTTC.

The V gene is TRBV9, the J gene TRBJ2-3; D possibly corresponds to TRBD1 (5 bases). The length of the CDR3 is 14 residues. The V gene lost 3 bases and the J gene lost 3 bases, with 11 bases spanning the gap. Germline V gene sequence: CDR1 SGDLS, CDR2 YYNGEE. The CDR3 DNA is TGTGCCAGCAGCGCCTCACCAGGGACAGATACGCAGTATTTT. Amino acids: CASSASPGTDTQYF.

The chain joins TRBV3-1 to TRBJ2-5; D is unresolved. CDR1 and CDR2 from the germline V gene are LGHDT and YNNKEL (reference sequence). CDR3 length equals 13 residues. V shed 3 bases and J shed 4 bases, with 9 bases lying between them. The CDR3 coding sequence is TGTGCCAGCAGCCAGGCTGGCCGAGAGACCCAGTACTTC. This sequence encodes CASSQAGRETQYF.

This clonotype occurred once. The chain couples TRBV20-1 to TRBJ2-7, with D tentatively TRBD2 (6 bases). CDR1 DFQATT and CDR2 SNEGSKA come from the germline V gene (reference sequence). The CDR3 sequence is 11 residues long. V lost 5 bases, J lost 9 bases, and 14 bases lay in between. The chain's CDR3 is CSAAGPPAQYF. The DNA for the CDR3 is TGCAGTGCTGCGGGACCTCCCGCGCAGTACTTC.

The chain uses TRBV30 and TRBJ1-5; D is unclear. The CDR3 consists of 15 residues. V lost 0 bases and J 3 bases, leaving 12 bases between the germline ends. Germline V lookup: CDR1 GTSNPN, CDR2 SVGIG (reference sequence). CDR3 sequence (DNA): TGTGCCTGGAGTGTACAAGGCACGTACAATCAGCCCCAGCATTTT. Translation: CAWSVQGTYNQPQHF.

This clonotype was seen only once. CDR3 DNA: TGTGCCACCAGTGAACCGGGACGAGGAGAAAAACTGTTTTTT. Residues: CATSEPGRGEKLFF. The rearrangement uses TRBV24-1 and TRBJ1-4; weak D call: TRBD1 (5 bases). Germline loops: CDR1 KGHDR, CDR2 SFDVKD. V shed 4 bases and J shed 8 bases, with 13 bases lying between them. This CDR3 has 14 residues.

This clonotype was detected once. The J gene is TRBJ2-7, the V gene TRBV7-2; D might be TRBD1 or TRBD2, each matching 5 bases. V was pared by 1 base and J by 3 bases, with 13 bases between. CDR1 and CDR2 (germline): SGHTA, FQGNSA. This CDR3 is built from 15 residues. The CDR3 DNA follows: TGTGCCAGCAGCTTAGGTGGGACGCCCGTCTACGAGCAGTACTTC. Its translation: CASSLGGTPVYEQYF. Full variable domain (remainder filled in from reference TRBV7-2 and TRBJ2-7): GAGVSQSPSNKVTEKGKDVELRCDPISGHTALYWYRQSLGQGLEFLIYFQGNSAPDKSGLPSDRFSAERTGGSVSTLTIQRTQQEDSAVYLCASSLGGTPVYEQYFGPGTRLTVT.

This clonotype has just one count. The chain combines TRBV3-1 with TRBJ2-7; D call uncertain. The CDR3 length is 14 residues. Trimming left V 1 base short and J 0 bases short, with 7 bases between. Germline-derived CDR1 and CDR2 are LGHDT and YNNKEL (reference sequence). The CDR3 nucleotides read TGTGCCAGCAGCCAAGTCGCCAGCTCCTACGAGCAGTACTTC. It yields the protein CASSQVASSYEQYF.

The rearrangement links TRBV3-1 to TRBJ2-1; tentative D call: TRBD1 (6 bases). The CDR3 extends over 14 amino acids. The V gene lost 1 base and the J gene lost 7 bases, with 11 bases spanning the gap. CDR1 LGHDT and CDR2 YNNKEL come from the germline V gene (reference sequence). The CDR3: CASSQGYRANEQFF. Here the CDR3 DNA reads TGTGCCAGCAGCCAAGGGTACAGGGCTAATGAGCAGTTCTTC.

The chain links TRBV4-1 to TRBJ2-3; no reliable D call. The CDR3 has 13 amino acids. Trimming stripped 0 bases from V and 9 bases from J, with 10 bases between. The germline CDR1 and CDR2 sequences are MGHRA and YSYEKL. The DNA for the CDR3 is TGCGCCAGCAGCCAAGATTTCGGAGAAACGCAGTATTTT. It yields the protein CASSQDFGETQYF.

CDR3 DNA: TGCGCCAGCAGCCCTCCGTCTACAGGGTCTGGGGCCAACGTCCTGACTTTC. Amino acid sequence: CASSPPSTGSGANVLTF. The V gene is TRBV5-1, the J gene TRBJ2-6; weak D call: TRBD1 (6 bases). CDR1 is SGHRS, CDR2 YFSETQ, per germline. This CDR3 is 17 amino acids long. Trimming left V 4 bases short and J 1 base short, with 15 bases between.

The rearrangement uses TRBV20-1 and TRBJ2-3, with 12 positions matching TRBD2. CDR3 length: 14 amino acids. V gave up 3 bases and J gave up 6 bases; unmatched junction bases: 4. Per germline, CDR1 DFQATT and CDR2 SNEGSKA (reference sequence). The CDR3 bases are TGCAGTGCTAGCGGGACTAGCGGGTTCGATACGCAGTATTTT. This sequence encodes CSASGTSGFDTQYF.

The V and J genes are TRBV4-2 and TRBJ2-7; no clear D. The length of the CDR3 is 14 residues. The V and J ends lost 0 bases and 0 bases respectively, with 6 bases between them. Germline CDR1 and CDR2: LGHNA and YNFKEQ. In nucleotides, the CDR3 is TGTGCCAGCAGCCAAGATCCGGGCTCCTACGAGCAGTACTTC. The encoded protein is CASSQDPGSYEQYF.

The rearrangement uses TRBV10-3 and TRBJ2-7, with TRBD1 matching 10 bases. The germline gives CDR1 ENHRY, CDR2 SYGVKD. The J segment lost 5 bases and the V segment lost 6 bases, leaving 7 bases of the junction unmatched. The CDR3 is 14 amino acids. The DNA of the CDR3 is TGTGCCATCAGCGAAGGGACAGGGGCCGACGAGCAGTACTTC. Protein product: CAISEGTGADEQYF.

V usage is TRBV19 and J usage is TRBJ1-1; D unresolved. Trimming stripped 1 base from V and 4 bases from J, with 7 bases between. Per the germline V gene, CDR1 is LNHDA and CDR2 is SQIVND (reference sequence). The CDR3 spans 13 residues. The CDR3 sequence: CASSIGPSTEAFF. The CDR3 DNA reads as TGTGCCAGTAGTATAGGACCGAGCACTGAAGCTTTCTTT. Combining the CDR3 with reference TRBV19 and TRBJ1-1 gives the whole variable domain DGGITQSPKYLFRKEGQNVTLSCEQNLNHDAMYWYRQDPGQGLRLIYYSQIVNDFQKGDIAEGYSVSREKKESFPLTVTSAQKNPTAFYLCASSIGPSTEAFFGQGTRLTVV.

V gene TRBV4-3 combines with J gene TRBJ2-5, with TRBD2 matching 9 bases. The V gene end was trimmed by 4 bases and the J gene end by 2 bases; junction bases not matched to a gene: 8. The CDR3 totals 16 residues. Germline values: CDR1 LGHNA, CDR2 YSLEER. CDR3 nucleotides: TGCGCCAGCAGCCCCAGTTTAGCGGGGGAGCAAGAGACCCAGTACTTC. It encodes CASSPSLAGEQETQYF.